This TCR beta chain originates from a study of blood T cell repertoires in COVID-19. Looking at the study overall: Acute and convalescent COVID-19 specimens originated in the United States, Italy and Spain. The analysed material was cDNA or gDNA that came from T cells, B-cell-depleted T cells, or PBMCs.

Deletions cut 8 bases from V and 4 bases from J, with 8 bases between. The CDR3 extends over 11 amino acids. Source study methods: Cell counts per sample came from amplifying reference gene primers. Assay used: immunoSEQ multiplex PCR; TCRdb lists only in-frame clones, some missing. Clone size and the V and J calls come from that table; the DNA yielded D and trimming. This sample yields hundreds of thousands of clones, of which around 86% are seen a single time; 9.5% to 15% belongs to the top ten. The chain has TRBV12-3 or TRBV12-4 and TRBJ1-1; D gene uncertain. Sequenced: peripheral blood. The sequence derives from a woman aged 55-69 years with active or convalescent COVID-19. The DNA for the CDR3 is TGTGCCAGCGGCCGAGGCACTGAAGCTTTCTTT. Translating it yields CASGRGTEAFF.